The clone carrying this TCR beta chain was seen only a few times. The length of the CDR3 is 13 residues. Trimming removed 6 bases at V and 5 bases at J, with 13 bases between. CDR1 is LNHDA, CDR2 SQIVND, per germline (reference sequence). The PCR made use of 60 Vbeta and 13 Jbeta primers. The assay was immunoSEQ multiplex PCR, and TCRdb's table has in-frame clones only and misses some. The sample has about 140,000 clones; about 80% are singletons. This sample is part of a study of cytomegalovirus exposure and HLA in healthy donors. The receptor comes from a woman aged 55-69 years in good health and CMV-seropositive. The chain recombines TRBV19 with TRBJ1-2; a possible D gene is TRBD1 (6 bases). Material for sequencing was PBMCs. The CDR3 sequence is CASRNDRIYGYTF. Here the CDR3 DNA reads TGTGCCAGTAGAAACGACAGGATTTATGGCTACACCTTC.